This is a list of T cell receptor beta chains from one sample in a study of cytomegalovirus exposure and HLA in healthy donors. The protocol was immunoSEQ multiplex PCR, while the TCRdb copy is restricted to in-frame clones and leaves out a portion. This repertoire comprises roughly 110,000 clones; its ten largest clones make up around 3.5%. Sequencing used PBMCs. These receptors came from a man aged 30-40 years in good health and CMV-seronegative. Each CDR3 is given with its conserved first and last residue. Fields, in order: CDR3 protein, V gene.

CASSDRGYTEAFF	TRBV2
CASSLGQGHTEAFF	TRBV7-8
CAWSPGEGRFEKLFF	TRBV30
CAWSLSRNEQFF	TRBV30
CASSIRVLADTQYF	TRBV19
CASSLQPGGGSDTQYF	TRBV7-2
CASSRTGGTGELFF	TRBV6-4
CASSDRGRGGYTF	TRBV19
CASSLAGVSRETQYF	TRBV5-1
CASSRKQGPYTEAFF	TRBV4-2
CAWRKLADSRQGVFF	TRBV30
CASSLASGPLEQFF	TRBV5-6
CASSLRTGGEKLFF	TRBV5-1
CAIGDLYEQYF	TRBV6-1
CASSSSTGANEKLFF	TRBV6-5
CASSGRDRGDTEAFF	TRBV6-6
CASSDRAGNYGYTF	TRBV9
CASSPKPLVGGNYGYTF	TRBV4-2
CASSQDLASGNSYEQYF	TRBV4-1
CASSPGTGDWNTEAFF	TRBV4-3
CASSPGIDNSPLHF	TRBV5-1
CASSPYREYGYTF	TRBV6-6
CASSIIGGRQFF	TRBV19
CSAKMTGLRTEAFF	TRBV29-1
CASSIGALENTEAFF	TRBV19
CARRSEGLRTGNTIYF	TRBV9
CASSSTSGAGELFF	TRBV6-5
CASSAGQGETGELFF	TRBV11-3